The 18 T cell receptor beta chains listed next were all sequenced from one sample in a study of vaccination and CD4 T cells after COVID-19. This sample's treatment: roughly 10-day PBMC culture with coronavirus spike peptide pools or control peptides (ViraFEST assay). Sequencing of DNA taken from cultured CD4+ T cells relied on the Oncomine TCR Beta short-read assay. From the PCR reads, TCRdb called clonotypes with MiXCR, one entry per CDR3 protein. The table lists 9,700 or so distinct CDR3 sequences, approximately 70% of them singletons, with around a third in the top ten. Antigens for these TCRs are unknown. Source material: CD4+ T cells from blood, cultured in vitro. The receptors here all came from a human donor who had recovered from COVID-19.

V is TRBV7-6 and J is TRBJ1-1; TRBD1 might be the D (6 bases). Trimming shortened V by 5 bases and J by 0 bases, and 13 bases separated the two germline ends. CDR1 and CDR2 (germline): SGHVS, FNYEAQ. The CDR3 contains 15 residues. The CDR3 sequence: CASSVRQALNTEAFF. The CDR3 region has the DNA TGTGCCAGCAGCGTAAGACAGGCCCTGAACACTGAAGCTTTCTTT. Variable domain in full (rest from reference TRBV7-6 and TRBJ1-1): GAGVSQSPRYKVTKRGQDVALRCDPISGHVSLYWYRQALGQGPEFLTYFNYEAQQDKSGLPNDRFSAERPEGSISTLTIQRTEQRDSAMYRCASSVRQALNTEAFFGQGTRLTVV.

This clonotype came up a few times. The rearrangement joins TRBV6-1 to TRBJ2-5; 8 bases match TRBD1. V was pared by 8 bases and J by 6 bases, with 8 bases of the junction left unmatched. From germline, CDR1 is MNHNS and CDR2 SASEGT. This CDR3 has 13 amino acids. Here the CDR3 reads CASGQGIKQTQYF. CDR3 nucleotide sequence: TGTGCCAGCGGACAGGGTATTAAGCAGACCCAGTACTTC.

This clonotype was observed a few times. This chain links TRBV12-3 or TRBV12-4 with TRBJ1-6, with D maybe TRBD1 (6 bases). V lost 5 bases and J lost 9, with 11 bases in between. The CDR3 extends over 13 amino acids. In DNA form, the CDR3 reads TGTGCCAGCAGTAAGGGGGGCAGTTCACCCCTCCACTTT. Its protein is CASSKGGSSPLHF.

The chain combines TRBV20-1 with TRBJ1-1; no clear D gene. The CDR3 consists of 11 residues. Germline CDR1 and CDR2: DFQATT and SNEGSKA (reference sequence). Trimming took off 6 bases at V and 5 bases at J, with 10 bases between the two ends. The CDR3 is CSARLITEAFF. CDR3 nucleotide sequence: TGCAGTGCCCGCCTAATTACTGAAGCTTTCTTT.

J is TRBJ1-2 and V is TRBV19; no definite D call. Germline V gene lookup returns CDR1 LNHDA and CDR2 SQIVND (reference sequence). This CDR3 is 15 amino acids long. Trimming left V 6 bases short and J 2 bases short, with 16 bases between. CDR3 loop: CASSLTQTENYGYTF. DNA of the CDR3: TGTGCCAGTAGCCTAACCCAGACCGAGAACTATGGCTACACCTTC.

V gene TRBV30 combines with J gene TRBJ2-3; D tentatively fits TRBD1 or TRBD2 (5 bases each). The CDR3 totals 15 residues. CDR1 and CDR2 from the germline V gene are GTSNPN and SVGIG (reference sequence). Trimming took 4 bases from V and 0 from J, leaving 14 bases between them. The CDR3 nucleotides are TGTGCCTGGACGGAAGGGACCCCCAGCACAGATACGCAGTATTTT. It translates to CAWTEGTPSTDTQYF.

The chain carries TRBV28 and TRBJ2-7; tentative D call: TRBD2 (6 bases). The CDR3 contains 11 residues. CDR1 is MDHEN, CDR2 SYDVKM, per germline. V lost 5 bases and J 5 bases, leaving 7 bases between the germline ends. This CDR3 reads CASSQRDEQYF. The CDR3 DNA sequence: TGTGCCAGCAGTCAGCGGGACGAGCAGTACTTC. Full variable domain (outside the CDR3, taken from reference TRBV28 and TRBJ2-7): DVKVTQSSRYLVKRTGEKVFLECVQDMDHENMFWYRQDPGLGLRLIYFSYDVKMKEKGDIPEGYSVSREKKERFSLILESASTNQTSMYLCASSQRDEQYFGPGTRLTVT.

The chain is built from TRBV19 and TRBJ1-1, with D hard to call. Between the trimmed V and J ends, which lost 5 bases and 1 base, there was a span of 8 bases. Germline lookup yields CDR1 LNHDA and CDR2 SQIVND (reference sequence). The CDR3 is made up of 13 amino acids. The DNA for the CDR3 is TGTGCCAGTAGTTTTCGGCCGAACACTGAAGCTTTCTTT. Its translation is CASSFRPNTEAFF.

The rearrangement uses TRBV5-1 and TRBJ1-6; a possible D gene is TRBD1 (5 bases). Germline V gene lookup returns CDR1 SGHRS and CDR2 YFSETQ. CDR3 size: 13 residues. Between the trimmed V and J ends, which lost 7 bases and 10 bases, there was a span of 15 bases. The CDR3 region has the DNA TGCGCCAGCGGGGAGAGGGACGAATCACCCCTCCACTTT. This sequence encodes CASGERDESPLHF.

V and J are TRBV6-2 or TRBV6-3 and TRBJ1-2; possible D gene TRBD1, 6 bases. In germline, CDR1 is MNHEY, CDR2 SVGEGT. The V end was cut by 5 bases, the J end by 5 bases, with 12 bases between. This CDR3 is built from 13 residues. In DNA, the CDR3 is TGTGCCAGCAGTACCACAGGGAGATATGGCTACACCTTC. This codes for CASSTTGRYGYTF.

This clonotype has a handful of counts. The chain couples TRBV20-1 to TRBJ1-5; a weak D match, TRBD1 (5 bases). The CDR3 is 14 residues long. With 3 bases removed from V and 6 bases from J, the gap between germline ends came to 15 bases. Germline V lookup: CDR1 DFQATT, CDR2 SNEGSKA (reference sequence). The CDR3 nucleotides are TGCAGTGCTAGGGGGGTAGGGCAGGGTCAGCCCCAGCATTTT. It translates to CSARGVGQGQPQHF.

The chain links TRBV10-3 to TRBJ1-3, with 10 bases that match TRBD1. Germline assignment: CDR1 ENHRY and CDR2 SYGVKD. The CDR3 has 17 residues. V shed 8 bases and J 0 bases; nucleotides not matched to a gene: 10. Here the CDR3 reads CAIDAGGQGLSGNTIYF. The CDR3 DNA reads as TGTGCCATCGACGCGGGGGGACAGGGGCTCTCTGGAAACACCATATATTTT.

There are a few counts of this clonotype. J is TRBJ1-1 and V is TRBV10-3, with D unclear. CDR1 is ENHRY, CDR2 SYGVKD, per germline. CDR3 length equals 13 residues. The V and J ends lost 7 bases and 10 bases respectively, with 19 bases between them. For the CDR3, the DNA is TGTGCCATCACCCCGGACGCTCAAATCGGAGCTTTCTTT. It encodes CAITPDAQIGAFF.

CDR3 nucleotides: TGTGCCAGCAGACCCTTTGGACAGTTTGTAGCTTTCTTT. Translating gives CASRPFGQFVAFF. This chain uses TRBV2 with TRBJ1-1, with TRBD1 as a possible D gene (6 bases). V was trimmed by 6 bases and J by 10 bases, leaving 18 bases between them. Germline CDR1 and CDR2: SNHLY and FYNNEI. The CDR3 spans 13 residues.

The CDR3 is CAISEGGSPKNIQYF. DNA of the CDR3: TGTGCCATCAGTGAAGGCGGGAGCCCCAAAAACATTCAGTACTTC. The chain is built from TRBV10-3 and TRBJ2-4, with 7 bases identical to TRBD2. V lost 3 bases, J lost 2 bases, and 4 bases stayed unmatched. Germline assignment: CDR1 ENHRY and CDR2 SYGVKD. There are 15 residues in the CDR3.

The rearrangement uses TRBV4-2 and TRBJ2-3, with a weak D call TRBD2 (5 bases). CDR1 is LGHNA and CDR2 is YNFKEQ in the germline V gene. The CDR3 has 15 residues. V was shortened by 6 bases and J by 2 bases, with 15 bases between the two germline ends. CDR3 nucleotides: TGTGCCAGCAGTGACGGAGCGGCCCCCACAGATACGCAGTATTTT. Translation gives CASSDGAAPTDTQYF.

Remarks on this clonotype: Mismatch with germline at one junction end may stem from a read error. The gene calls are TRBV6-1 and TRBJ2-1; 8 nucleotides align to TRBD2. CDR3 size: 13 residues. Germline-derived CDR1 and CDR2 are MNHNS and SASEGT. CDR3 nucleotides: TGTGCCAGCAGTGAAGAGGGGGACACAGCGGGGGTCTTC. It translates to CASSEEGDTAGVF.

This clonotype was counted between two and nine times. The gene calls are TRBV24-1 and TRBJ2-5, with 7 bases lining up with TRBD1. This CDR3 comprises 15 residues. From germline, CDR1 is KGHDR and CDR2 SFDVKD. J lost 5 bases, V lost 3 bases, and 8 bases had no gene match. The CDR3 DNA is TGTGCCACCAGTGATACCACAGGGGCGTGGGAGACCCAGTACTTC. Translated, it gives CATSDTTGAWETQYF.